One sample yielded the 4 T cell receptor beta chains listed below, sequenced in a study of T cells in Graves' hyperthyroidism and ophthalmopathy (dated by TCRdb to the late 2010s). Libraries were built with multiplex PCR. The listed sequencing device is Illumina HiSeq 2000. The TCR beta CDR3 regions were amplified from the RNA transcripts. A first-round RT-PCR of the TCR CDR3 used the HTBI primer set with the Qiagen OneStep RT-PCR kit. TCRdb redid the processing of the public reads, applying fastp at Q25 and MiXCR, and retained in-frame beta chains. Rows are unified per CDR3 protein, each entry keeping the most common DNA and genes. The table for this sample lists about 280,000 distinct CDR3 sequences; 20% to 30% of them were counted only once. More than 25% of the sample comes from the top ten. Sequenced: blood. The source of these receptors is a man aged 40-49 years with Graves' hyperthyroidism that later progressed to Graves' ophthalmopathy.

This clonotype was observed at least ten times. V and J are TRBV10-3 and TRBJ2-7; 13 nucleotides line up with TRBD2. The germline gives CDR1 ENHRY, CDR2 SYGVKD. The length of the CDR3 is 18 residues. J was trimmed by 1 base and V by 3 bases; bases with no gene match: 9. The CDR3 reads CAISDSGTSGIFSYEQYF. CDR3 in DNA: TGTGCCATCAGTGATTCCGGGACTAGCGGGATCTTTTCCTACGAGCAGTACTTC.

This clonotype came up many times. V and J are TRBV20-1 and TRBJ1-3; D possibly corresponds to TRBD1 (5 bases). Deletions cut 0 bases from V and 2 bases from J, with 11 bases between. The CDR3 contains 15 residues. Germline V lookup: CDR1 DFQATT, CDR2 SNEGSKA (reference sequence). CDR3 sequence reads: CSAREPQGPGNTIYF. For the CDR3, the DNA is TGCAGTGCTAGAGAGCCCCAGGGACCTGGAAACACCATATATTTT.

V is TRBV20-1 and J is TRBJ1-1; no definite D call. Germline loops: CDR1 DFQATT, CDR2 SNEGSKA (reference sequence). This CDR3 has 14 amino acids. V lost 3 bases and J 3 bases, leaving 14 bases between the germline ends. In nucleotides, the CDR3 is TGCAGTGCTAGGACGGGGAGCGGGGACACTGAAGCTTTCTTT. Translation: CSARTGSGDTEAFF.

This clonotype occurred many times. This chain uses TRBV7-9 with TRBJ2-2, with D unclear. The CDR3 sequence is 14 residues long. Trimming took 5 bases from V and 5 from J, leaving 12 bases between them. Per the germline V gene, CDR1 is SEHNR and CDR2 is FQNEAQ (reference sequence). CDR3 in amino acids: CASSVEVDTGELFF. CDR3 DNA sequence: TGTGCCAGCAGCGTAGAAGTGGATACCGGGGAGCTGTTTTTT.